Below, 25 T cell receptor beta chains from the same sample are listed, as sequenced in a study of cytomegalovirus exposure and HLA in healthy donors. The repertoire was sequenced with immunoSEQ multiplex PCR; TCRdb's copy has only in-frame clones and lacks some. The top ten clones hold 3.9% of a sample with approximately 100,000 clones, approximately 90% of them seen once. The sample taken for sequencing was PBMCs. The receptor set was obtained from a woman in her thirties in good health and CMV-seronegative.

The V gene is TRBV11-2, the J gene TRBJ2-7; D perhaps matches TRBD2 (6 bases). This CDR3 has 15 amino acids. Between the trimmed V and J ends, which lost 3 bases and 1 base, there was a span of 13 bases. Germline V gives CDR1 SGHAT, CDR2 FQNNGV. The CDR3 here is CASSLVLALSYEQYF. For the CDR3, the DNA is TGTGCCAGCAGCTTGGTCCTAGCGCTGTCCTACGAGCAGTACTTC.

The gene calls are TRBV10-3 and TRBJ2-7; TRBD2 might be the D (5 bases). V was trimmed by 2 bases and J by 5 bases, leaving 13 bases between them. CDR3 length: 14 residues. CDR1 and CDR2 (germline): ENHRY, SYGVKD. The CDR3 reads CAISEVRRSNEQYF. The CDR3 DNA reads TGTGCCATCAGTGAGGTCCGGAGGAGTAACGAGCAGTACTTC.

This clone was counted a single time. The V call is TRBV10-3, the J call TRBJ2-3; 12 bases map to TRBD1. The V segment lost 4 bases and the J segment 3 bases; nucleotides outside the gene matches: 5. This CDR3 has 16 residues. Germline CDR1 and CDR2: ENHRY and SYGVKD. The CDR3 protein is CAISGDRGRLTDTQYF. The CDR3, as DNA: TGTGCCATCAGTGGGGACAGGGGGCGGTTGACAGATACGCAGTATTTT.

The chain is built from TRBV6-1 and TRBJ2-5, with a possible D match to TRBD1 (5 bases). The germline gives CDR1 MNHNS, CDR2 SASEGT. The length of the CDR3 is 15 residues. V gave up 4 bases and J gave up 3 bases, with 15 bases separating them. The DNA of the CDR3 is TGTGCCAGCAGTGGCCGTGGACACAAAAAAGAGACCCAGTACTTC. Its protein product is CASSGRGHKKETQYF.

This chain connects TRBV9 to TRBJ1-1; no clear D gene. This CDR3 has 13 amino acids. V gave up 0 bases and J gave up 5 bases, with 8 bases separating them. Germline CDR1 is SGDLS and CDR2 is YYNGEE. This chain's CDR3 is CASSVGVRTEAFF. The CDR3 region has the DNA TGTGCCAGCAGCGTAGGTGTGAGAACTGAAGCTTTCTTT. Full variable domain (outside the CDR3, taken from reference TRBV9 and TRBJ1-1): DSGVTQTPKHLITATGQRVTLRCSPRSGDLSVYWYQQSLDQGLQFLIQYYNGEERAKGNILERFSAQQFPDLHSELNLSSLELGDSALYFCASSVGVRTEAFFGQGTRLTVV.

The rearrangement links TRBV14 to TRBJ2-7; 8 bases map to TRBD1. This CDR3 is 15 amino acids long. Germline V CDR1 and CDR2: SGHDN, FVKESK. Germline trimming cut 6 bases from V and 2 bases from J; bases unmatched to any gene: 9. DNA for the CDR3: TGTGCCAGCAGTCCCGACAGGGGCCGAGCCTACGAGCAGTACTTC. It yields the protein CASSPDRGRAYEQYF. Variable domain in full (rest from reference TRBV14 and TRBJ2-7): EAGVTQFPSHSVIEKGQTVTLRCDPISGHDNLYWYRRVMGKEIKFLLHFVKESKQDESGMPNNRFLAERTGGTYSTLKVQPAELEDSGVYFCASSPDRGRAYEQYFGPGTRLTVT.

The V gene is TRBV16, the J gene TRBJ1-5, with D possibly matching TRBD1 (6 bases). There are 16 residues in the CDR3. Germline assignment: CDR1 KGHSY and CDR2 FQNENV. Between the trimmed V and J ends, which lost 5 bases and 3 bases, there was a span of 17 bases. The CDR3 spells CASSSTRDKYNQPQHF. Written as DNA, the CDR3 is TGTGCCAGCAGCAGTACCCGGGACAAATACAATCAGCCCCAGCATTTT.

The chain is built from TRBV5-6 and TRBJ1-1; no reliable D call. Germline lookup yields CDR1 SGHDT and CDR2 YYEEEE. CDR3 length equals 13 residues. Trimming removed 3 bases from V and 2 bases from J, with 8 bases in between. The CDR3 sequence: CASSWALNTEAFF. The CDR3 DNA reads as TGTGCCAGCAGCTGGGCCCTTAACACTGAAGCTTTCTTT.

The chain combines TRBV6-1 with TRBJ2-5, with TRBD2 identical over 12 bases. Germline CDR1 is MNHNS and CDR2 is SASEGT. With V trimmed by 0 bases and J by 5 bases, 13 bases remained unmatched. The CDR3 runs 19 residues. This CDR3 is CASSEASSRLAGVRETQYF. In DNA, the CDR3 is TGTGCCAGCAGTGAAGCCTCATCGCGACTAGCGGGGGTTAGGGAGACCCAGTACTTC.

J is TRBJ1-4 and V is TRBV20-1; D is undetermined. CDR1 is DFQATT and CDR2 is SNEGSKA in the germline V gene (reference sequence). This CDR3 has 11 amino acids. The ends were cut back, 7 bases at V and 7 bases at J, with 10 bases in the middle. The CDR3 reads CSGRAGEKLFF. CDR3 nucleotides: TGCAGTGGTCGGGCGGGTGAAAAACTGTTTTTT.

The V and J genes are TRBV7-7 and TRBJ2-3; 8 nucleotides agree with TRBD1. CDR1 SSHAT and CDR2 FNYEAQ come from the germline V gene (reference sequence). This CDR3 comprises 15 residues. Germline trimming cut 7 bases from V and 3 bases from J; bases unmatched to any gene: 9. The CDR3 protein is CASTVGTGRTDTQYF. CDR3 nucleotides: TGTGCCAGCACCGTTGGGACAGGAAGAACAGATACGCAGTATTTT.

The CDR3 loop reads CASSLVLAGTADTQYF. CDR3 in DNA: TGCGCCAGCAGCTTGGTGCTAGCGGGAACCGCAGATACGCAGTATTTT. The gene calls are TRBV5-1 and TRBJ2-3, with 9 bases lining up with TRBD2. CDR1 is SGHRS, CDR2 YFSETQ, per germline. The CDR3 runs to 16 residues. The V segment lost 0 bases and the J segment 4 bases; nucleotides outside the gene matches: 6. Full variable domain (remainder filled in from reference TRBV5-1 and TRBJ2-3): KAGVTQTPRYLIKTRGQQVTLSCSPISGHRSVSWYQQTPGQGLQFLFEYFSETQRNKGNFPGRFSGRQFSNSRSEMNVSTLELGDSALYLCASSLVLAGTADTQYFGPGTRLTVL.

This rearrangement joins TRBV6-5 to TRBJ1-5, with D maybe TRBD1 (6 bases). CDR1 is MNHEY and CDR2 is SVGAGI in the germline V gene. This CDR3 has 12 residues. Trimming pared 8 bases from V and 8 bases from J, leaving 13 bases between. CDR3 region: CASQRPGEPQHF. The CDR3 bases are TGTGCCAGCCAGAGACCAGGGGAGCCCCAGCATTTT.

This clone was detected a few times. The V gene is TRBV7-3, the J gene TRBJ2-2, with a weak D call TRBD1 (6 bases). Trimming left V 2 bases short and J 2 bases short, with 12 bases between. From germline, CDR1 is SGHTA and CDR2 FQGTGA. The CDR3 is made up of 16 amino acids. The CDR3 DNA reads as TGTGCCAGCAGCTTACAACCGGGACACAACACCGGGGAGCTGTTTTTT. Amino acid sequence: CASSLQPGHNTGELFF.

The genes are TRBV5-1 and TRBJ2-5; D is unresolved. Germline CDR1 SGHRS, CDR2 YFSETQ. Trimming took 2 bases from V and 3 from J, leaving 2 bases between them. CDR3 size: 11 residues. CDR3 sequence reads: CASSFKETQYF. Here the CDR3 DNA reads TGCGCCAGCAGCTTTAAAGAGACCCAGTACTTC.

The chain links TRBV6-5 to TRBJ2-5, with D maybe TRBD2 (6 bases). The CDR3 length is 15 residues. Trimming pared 5 bases from V and 5 bases from J, leaving 18 bases between. Germline V gene data show CDR1 as MNHEY and CDR2 as SVGAGI. In DNA form, the CDR3 reads TGTGCCAGCAGTGTCGTGGAGGGAGAAGGGGAGACCCAGTACTTC. It is translated as CASSVVEGEGETQYF.

A single count supports this clone. V gene TRBV4-1 combines with J gene TRBJ2-7; D might be TRBD2 (7 bases). Germline values: CDR1 MGHRA, CDR2 YSYEKL. Trimming shortened V by 1 base and J by 13 bases, and 20 bases separated the two germline ends. The CDR3 consists of 14 residues. CDR3 in DNA: TGCGCCAGCAGCCAAGTTTTATCAGCGGGACAAGGATACTTC. Protein product: CASSQVLSAGQGYF.

This chain's CDR3 is CASRPDRSTHQPQHF. As DNA, the CDR3 is TGTGCCAGCAGACCCGACAGATCCACTCATCAGCCCCAGCATTTT. This chain links TRBV2 with TRBJ1-5, with TRBD1 as a possible D gene (5 bases). The germline V gene has CDR1 SNHLY and CDR2 FYNNEI. V shed 6 bases and J shed 5 bases, with 17 bases lying between them. The CDR3 has 15 amino acids.

The gene calls are TRBV7-8 and TRBJ1-4; 12 bases match TRBD1. CDR3 length: 15 residues. V lost 2 bases and J lost 8; bases outside the gene matches: 3. Germline CDR1 is SGHVS and CDR2 is FQNEAQ. The CDR3: CASSLIGTGGEKLFF. The CDR3 bases are TGTGCCAGCAGCTTAATAGGGACAGGGGGCGAAAAACTGTTTTTT.

The V and J genes are TRBV18 and TRBJ2-1; 7 bases agree with TRBD1. The CDR3 sequence is 15 residues long. CDR1 is KGHSH and CDR2 is LQKENI in the germline V gene. With V trimmed by 6 bases and J by 4 bases, 9 bases remained unmatched. Written as DNA, the CDR3 is TGTGCCAGCTCCTCACCGGGACAGAAGTACAATGAGCAGTTCTTC. Its translation: CASSSPGQKYNEQFF.

This clone came up once. CDR3 nucleotide sequence: TGCGCCAGCAGCTTGGGTAGAGCCGGGGCCAACGTCCTGACTTTC. Translation: CASSLGRAGANVLTF. V usage is TRBV5-1 and J usage is TRBJ2-6; D gene uncertain. Trimming cost V 0 bases and J 4 bases, with 8 bases left between them. CDR1 is SGHRS and CDR2 is YFSETQ in the germline V gene. The CDR3 is made up of 15 amino acids.

The chain joins TRBV5-4 to TRBJ2-1, with 10 bases matching TRBD1. V lost 1 base, J lost 6 bases, and 13 bases stayed unmatched. Per the germline V gene, CDR1 is SGHNT and CDR2 is YYREEE (reference sequence). The CDR3 totals 18 residues. DNA for the CDR3: TGTGCCAGCAGCTTGTTCCCTCGACAGGGGGCGCAAGGCAATGAGCAGTTCTTC. It translates to CASSLFPRQGAQGNEQFF.

This chain joins TRBV19 and TRBJ1-2; TRBD1 matches 8 bases. V shed 4 bases and J 8 bases; nucleotides not matched to a gene: 12. The CDR3 extends over 15 amino acids. Germline CDR1 and CDR2: LNHDA and SQIVND (reference sequence). CDR3 nucleotides: TGTGCCAGTAGTAATGGCGGACAGGGAACTAGCGGCTACACCTTC. Amino acid sequence: CASSNGGQGTSGYTF.

The chain joins TRBV9 to TRBJ2-2, with TRBD2 matching 11 bases. This CDR3 contains 16 residues. The V gene's germline CDR1 is SGDLS and CDR2 YYNGEE. V lost 0 bases to trimming and J lost 6 bases; unmatched junction nucleotides: 4. The DNA for the CDR3 is TGTGCCAGCAGCGTAGTTAGCGGGGGGGCCGCCGGGGAGCTGTTTTTT. Translation gives CASSVVSGGAAGELFF.

The chain recombines TRBV4-1 with TRBJ1-1; D not certain. This CDR3 contains 12 residues. Between the trimmed V and J ends, which lost 2 bases and 2 bases, there was a span of 3 bases. Germline values: CDR1 MGHRA, CDR2 YSYEKL. CDR3 coding DNA: TGCGCCAGCAGCCAACGTAACACTGAAGCTTTCTTT. Protein sequence: CASSQRNTEAFF.